This entry concerns a single TCR beta chain. Antigen specificity is unknown. With a J-beta primer mix and a sample-barcoded 5' primer, a second PCR ran about 7 to 12 cycles. MiXCR was run by TCRdb on the 5' RACE reads, yielding one entry per CDR3 protein. The sample includes hundreds of thousands of distinct CDR3 sequences, approximately 67% of them seen just once. The data were taken from a study of blood T cells in healthy people across ages. Drawing of peripheral blood yielded about 9.6 milliliters from each donor. This CDR3 is 16 amino acids long. Study outcomes and limitations: Older age went with lower TCR beta diversity per million T cells, in a roughly linear way.

The chain combines TRBV12-3 or TRBV12-4 with TRBJ2-4; D uncertain. The J call may be incorrect, as the DNA end agrees better with TRBJ2-7. The specimen was blood. The clonotype originates from a young man in good health. The CDR3 protein is CASSLTGSQESYEQYF. CDR3 sequence (DNA): TGTGCCAGCAGCCTAACCGGTAGCCAGGAATCCTACGAGCAGTACTTC.